This entry lists 32 T cell receptor beta chains sequenced from one sample in a study of blood T cells in healthy people across ages. Primed by a sample-barcoded 5' primer and a J-beta primer mix, a second PCR proceeded for 7 to 11 cycles. TCRdb fed the 5' RACE reads into MiXCR, producing one record per CDR3 protein. The sample includes around 800,000 distinct CDR3 sequences, around a quarter of them seen just once. The sample also formed part of further work on T cells of mothers and their children.

Sequencing was carried out using blood. These receptors were taken from a boy younger than 18 in good health.

There are a few counts of this clonotype. The chain employs TRBV6-6 and TRBJ2-3; 7 bases fit TRBD2. The J segment lost 6 bases and the V segment lost 2 bases, leaving 8 bases of the junction unmatched. This CDR3 has 15 amino acids. Germline V gene sequence: CDR1 MNHNY, CDR2 SVGAGI (reference sequence). CDR3 sequence: CASSYPAGTPDTQYF. For the CDR3, the DNA is TGTGCCAGCAGTTACCCAGCGGGGACTCCCGATACGCAGTATTTT.

This CDR3 is CASSPLAGASDTQYF. The CDR3 DNA is TGTGCCAGCAGCCCGCTAGCGGGAGCTTCCGATACGCAGTATTTT. The chain recombines TRBV7-9 with TRBJ2-3, with 10 positions matching TRBD2. The V gene end was trimmed by 5 bases and the J gene end by 6 bases; junction bases not matched to a gene: 8. Per germline, CDR1 SEHNR and CDR2 FQNEAQ (reference sequence). The CDR3 is 15 residues long.

This clonotype was seen a handful of times. The chain is built from TRBV3-1 and TRBJ2-5; D not resolved. This CDR3 has 15 residues. With 5 bases removed from V and 2 bases from J, the gap between germline ends came to 15 bases. Germline lookup yields CDR1 LGHDT and CDR2 YNNKEL (reference sequence). The CDR3 here is CASSFRRAGQETQYF. CDR3 sequence (DNA): TGTGCCAGCAGCTTCCGACGAGCAGGTCAAGAGACCCAGTACTTC.

This clonotype was seen a handful of times. This chain joins TRBV5-1 and TRBJ1-1, with TRBD1 identical over 9 bases. This CDR3 has 15 residues. Germline assignment: CDR1 SGHRS and CDR2 YFSETQ. V lost 5 bases and J lost 4; bases outside the gene matches: 9. The CDR3 DNA reads as TGCGCCAGCAGGTTAACAGGGGGCGCTGGCACTGAAGCTTTCTTT. Protein sequence: CASRLTGGAGTEAFF.

The chain links TRBV12-3 or TRBV12-4 to TRBJ1-6, with 7 positions matching TRBD1. The CDR3 has 15 amino acids. V gave up 5 bases and J gave up 14 bases; unmatched junction bases: 15. The CDR3 loop is CASSPGGTVIQALHF. The CDR3 nucleotides are TGTGCCAGCAGTCCAGGGGGGACGGTAATTCAAGCCCTCCACTTT.

J is TRBJ1-2 and V is TRBV20-1; no firm D call. Trimming shortened V by 2 bases and J by 0 bases, and 7 bases separated the two germline ends. The CDR3 extends over 13 amino acids. Per the germline V gene, CDR1 is DFQATT and CDR2 is SNEGSKA (reference sequence). The CDR3 coding sequence is TGCAGTGCTAGACAGGCTGCTAACTATGGCTACACCTTC. Protein sequence: CSARQAANYGYTF.

The rearrangement links TRBV6-5 to TRBJ1-3; no reliable D call. CDR3 size: 8 residues. Germline V gives CDR1 MNHEY, CDR2 SVGAGI. The CDR3 protein is CFRGTIYF. The CDR3 DNA follows: TGTTTCCGGGGCACCATATATTTT.

This chain connects TRBV24-1 to TRBJ2-5, with no clear D. The CDR3 is 16 residues long. Germline-derived CDR1 and CDR2 are KGHDR and SFDVKD. V was clipped by 5 bases and J by 5 bases, with 20 bases between them. In DNA, the CDR3 is TGTGCCACCAGTGGCCCCCATCAAACCACCCGGGAGACCCAGTACTTC. Amino acids: CATSGPHQTTRETQYF.

V gene TRBV5-5 combines with J gene TRBJ2-3, with D perhaps TRBD2 (5 bases). V lost 4 bases and J lost 0, with 15 bases in between. This CDR3 is built from 16 residues. Germline V gene data show CDR1 as SGHKS and CDR2 as YYEKEE (reference sequence). The CDR3 is CASSQPGRASTDTQYF. In DNA, the CDR3 is TGTGCCAGCAGCCAGCCTGGGCGGGCTAGCACAGATACGCAGTATTTT.

V gene TRBV11-2 combines with J gene TRBJ2-1, with 8 bases that match TRBD2. The CDR3 runs 19 residues. Germline V lookup: CDR1 SGHAT, CDR2 FQNNGV. The ends lost 0 bases at V and 0 bases at J; junction bases unmatched: 10. The CDR3, as DNA: TGTGCCAGCAGCTTAGATGGCGGGGGGCCCCGAACCTCCTACAATGAGCAGTTCTTC. Its translation: CASSLDGGGPRTSYNEQFF.

The V call is TRBV12-3 or TRBV12-4, the J call TRBJ2-5, with TRBD1 identical over 8 bases. V was clipped by 5 bases and J by 3 bases; unmatched bases: 8. The CDR3 covers 15 residues. The CDR3 DNA follows: TGTGCCAGCAGTCCAAGGACAGGGTCTAAAGAGACCCAGTACTTC. Its protein product is CASSPRTGSKETQYF.

This clonotype was seen only a few times. The rearrangement links TRBV11-2 to TRBJ2-1, with no clear D. V lost 5 bases and J lost 6, with 8 bases in between. Germline assignment: CDR1 SGHAT and CDR2 FQNNGV. This CDR3 is built from 12 residues. DNA of the CDR3: TGTGCCAGCAGCCCGGTGGGCAATGAGCAGTTCTTC. Translated, it gives CASSPVGNEQFF.

The chain uses TRBV18 and TRBJ2-3; no clear D gene. Germline V gene data show CDR1 as KGHSH and CDR2 as LQKENI. Deletions cut 0 bases from V and 3 bases from J, with 13 bases between. The CDR3 runs to 16 residues. In nucleotides, the CDR3 is TGTGCCAGCTCACCACCCCGAGGAGATGGAACAGATACGCAGTATTTT. Residues: CASSPPRGDGTDTQYF.

The J gene is TRBJ2-3, the V gene TRBV7-6; D is possibly TRBD2 (9 bases). The CDR3 is 19 residues long. V lost 4 bases to trimming and J lost 0 bases, with 23 bases between them. In germline, CDR1 is SGHVS, CDR2 FNYEAQ. The CDR3 DNA reads as TGTGCCAGCAGCTCTCGGACAGGGACTAGCTTAAGTAGCACAGATACGCAGTATTTT. Protein product: CASSSRTGTSLSSTDTQYF.

The chain is built from TRBV7-2 and TRBJ1-5, with D unresolved. The CDR3 consists of 13 residues. In germline, CDR1 is SGHTA, CDR2 FQGNSA. The germline V and J ends were trimmed by 1 base and 14 bases, with 15 bases remaining between them. CDR3 DNA sequence: TGTGCCAGCAGCTTAGTCATGCGAGGCCCCAAGCATTTT. Translating it yields CASSLVMRGPKHF.

This chain connects TRBV10-3 to TRBJ2-1; D is perhaps TRBD2 (6 bases). This CDR3 comprises 14 residues. The V gene's germline CDR1 is ENHRY and CDR2 SYGVKD. Trimming pared 6 bases from V and 4 bases from J, leaving 13 bases between. The CDR3 spells CAIRRLEGYNEQFF. CDR3 sequence (DNA): TGTGCCATCAGACGACTAGAGGGGTACAATGAGCAGTTCTTC.

This chain links TRBV7-9 with TRBJ2-1; no reliable D call. Between the trimmed V and J ends, which lost 5 bases and 0 bases, there was a span of 11 bases. The CDR3 consists of 15 residues. From germline, CDR1 is SEHNR and CDR2 FQNEAQ (reference sequence). CDR3 nucleotides: TGTGCCAGCAGCCAAGGGCCCTCCTCCTACAATGAGCAGTTCTTC. Translated, it gives CASSQGPSSYNEQFF. The full variable domain, with the rest looked up from reference TRBV7-9 and TRBJ2-1, is DTGVSQNPRHKITKRGQNVTFRCDPISEHNRLYWYRQTLGQGPEFLTYFQNEAQLEKSRLLSDRFSAERPKGSFSTLEIQRTEQGDSAMYLCASSQGPSSYNEQFFGPGTRLTVL.

The chain carries TRBV7-9 and TRBJ2-1; 7 nucleotides match TRBD1. CDR1 SEHNR and CDR2 FQNEAQ come from the germline V gene (reference sequence). The J segment lost 5 bases and the V segment lost 4 bases, leaving 8 bases of the junction unmatched. The CDR3 contains 15 residues. The CDR3 coding sequence is TGTGCCAGCAGCTCCTACGACAGGGAAAACAATGAGCAGTTCTTC. Translating it yields CASSSYDRENNEQFF.

This clonotype was recorded many times. The chain carries TRBV29-1 and TRBJ1-1; D gene uncertain. The V gene lost 6 bases and the J gene lost 4 bases, with 9 bases spanning the gap. The CDR3 is 11 residues long. The germline V gene encodes CDR1 SQVTM and CDR2 ANQGSEA. CDR3 protein: CSVRHPTEAFF. As DNA, the CDR3 is TGCAGCGTGCGGCATCCCACTGAAGCTTTCTTT.

This clonotype was detected a few times. V and J are TRBV25-1 and TRBJ1-4, with D perhaps TRBD1 (6 bases). Between the trimmed V and J ends, which lost 3 bases and 6 bases, there was a span of 8 bases. There are 13 residues in the CDR3. Per the germline V gene, CDR1 is MGHDK and CDR2 is SYGVNS. The CDR3: CASSEAGDEKLFF. In nucleotides, the CDR3 is TGTGCCAGCAGTGAGGCAGGGGATGAAAAACTGTTTTTT. Variable domain in full (rest from reference TRBV25-1 and TRBJ1-4): EADIYQTPRYLVIGTGKKITLECSQTMGHDKMYWYQQDPGMELHLIHYSYGVNSTEKGDLSSESTVSRIRTEHFPLTLESARPSHTSQYLCASSEAGDEKLFFGSGTQLSVL.

The table lists this clonotype with a few counts. The rearrangement links TRBV6-1 to TRBJ2-3; 10 bases agree with TRBD2. Germline assignment: CDR1 MNHNS and CDR2 SASEGT. The trim removed 2 bases at V and 3 bases at J, leaving 8 bases unmatched. This CDR3 is 17 amino acids long. The DNA of the CDR3 is TGTGCCAGCAGTGAAAGTTTGGCTAGCGGGGGAACAGATACGCAGTATTTT. Protein product: CASSESLASGGTDTQYF.

The sample holds a few counts of this clonotype. The rearrangement links TRBV6-6 to TRBJ2-5; D gene ambiguous. The CDR3 is 11 amino acids. With 3 bases removed from V and 5 bases from J, the gap between germline ends came to 4 bases. Per germline, CDR1 MNHNY and CDR2 SVGAGI (reference sequence). CDR3: CASSYYETQYF. The CDR3 DNA follows: TGTGCCAGCAGTTATTATGAGACCCAGTACTTC.

The chain carries TRBV12-5 and TRBJ2-1, with D possibly TRBD2 on 5 matching bases. CDR1 is LGHNT, CDR2 FRNRAP, per germline. Trimming cost V 4 bases and J 8 bases, with 18 bases left between them. The CDR3 has 15 amino acids. CDR3 residues: CASGSFGLERHEQFF. In DNA form, the CDR3 reads TGTGCTAGTGGTTCCTTTGGGTTGGAGCGGCATGAGCAGTTCTTC.

In this sample, this clonotype turned up a few times. The CDR3 sequence is CATSRDPDGYNEQFF. CDR3 in DNA: TGTGCCACCAGCAGAGACCCGGACGGGTACAATGAGCAGTTCTTC. This chain joins TRBV15 and TRBJ2-5; no clear D. The end of the DNA aligns better with TRBJ2-1, so the J call may be wrong. Germline CDR1 reads LNHNV; CDR2 reads YYDKDF (reference sequence). CDR3 length: 15 amino acids.

This clonotype was counted between two and nine times. The chain links TRBV11-2 to TRBJ2-6; perhaps D is TRBD1 or TRBD2 (5 bases each). Trimming took 11 bases from V and 2 from J, leaving 10 bases between them. The germline V gene has CDR1 SGHAT and CDR2 FQNNGV. The length of the CDR3 is 13 residues. CDR3 region: CAAMGAGANVLTF. Written as DNA, the CDR3 is TGTGCCGCCATGGGGGCTGGGGCCAACGTCCTGACTTTC.

This clonotype was detected only a few times. At one of its ends the junction is not consistent with the germline gene, which may arise from a read error. The chain combines TRBV4-1 with TRBJ2-3; 7 bases line up with TRBD2. This CDR3 is built from 16 residues. Per germline, CDR1 MGHRA and CDR2 YSYEKL. CDR3 sequence: CASSQGRGPPKETQYF. In nucleotides, the CDR3 is TGCGCCAGCAGCCAGGGGAGGGGCCCTCCAAAAGAGACCCAGTACTTT.

This clonotype came up a few times. This CDR3 reads CASRPGGAYNSPLHF. CDR3 DNA: TGCGCCAGCAGGCCCGGGGGAGCCTATAATTCACCCCTCCACTTT. The genes are TRBV5-1 and TRBJ1-6, with a possible D match to TRBD1 (5 bases). The CDR3 is made up of 15 amino acids. The germline gives CDR1 SGHRS, CDR2 YFSETQ. Trimming took off 5 bases at V and 2 bases at J, with 11 bases between the two ends.

The chain recombines TRBV12-3 or TRBV12-4 with TRBJ1-2, with D perhaps TRBD1 (6 bases). The CDR3 runs 14 residues. The V gene lost 5 bases and the J gene lost 3 bases, with 13 bases spanning the gap. The CDR3 sequence is CASSLQGSDYGYTF. In DNA, the CDR3 is TGTGCCAGCAGTCTACAGGGATCAGACTATGGCTACACCTTC.

This clonotype has just a few counts. The V gene is TRBV20-1, the J gene TRBJ2-3, with 8 bases that match TRBD2. CDR1 is DFQATT and CDR2 is SNEGSKA in the germline V gene (reference sequence). The CDR3 has 16 residues. The CDR3 DNA follows: TGCAGGGCCCTGAACCCGAGACTAGCGTTCGCAGATACGCAGTATTTT. Translating it yields CRALNPRLAFADTQYF.

The chain has TRBV29-1 and TRBJ1-2; 7 bases match TRBD1. Trimming removed 4 bases from V and 8 bases from J; junction bases left unmatched: 4. This CDR3 has 11 residues. Germline CDR1 and CDR2: SQVTM and ANQGSEA. The CDR3 nucleotides are TGCAGCGTTGTTGAGGGGGCGGGCTACACCTTC. Translation: CSVVEGAGYTF. Full variable domain (remainder filled in from reference TRBV29-1 and TRBJ1-2): SAVISQKPSRDICQRGTSLTIQCQVDSQVTMMFWYRQQPGQSLTLIATANQGSEATYESGFVIDKFPISRPNLTFSTLTVSNMSPEDSSIYLCSVVEGAGYTFGSGTRLTVV.

The V gene is TRBV10-3, the J gene TRBJ2-2; D call uncertain. CDR3 length: 14 amino acids. V lost 10 bases and J 1 base, leaving 13 bases between the germline ends. Germline CDR1 is ENHRY and CDR2 is SYGVKD. Written as DNA, the CDR3 is TGTGCCAGCACTCCCACGAAGAACACCGGGGAGCTGTTTTTT. It yields the protein CASTPTKNTGELFF.

The V gene is TRBV18, the J gene TRBJ2-7; D remains unclear. In germline, CDR1 is KGHSH, CDR2 LQKENI. This CDR3 spans 13 amino acids. V was cut by 0 bases and J by 6 bases, with 9 bases left in between. CDR3: CASSPPLRVEQYF. In nucleotides, the CDR3 is TGTGCCAGCTCACCACCGTTAAGGGTCGAGCAGTACTTC.